Listed below are T cell receptor beta chains from one sample, sequenced in a study of T-cell reconstitution after alpha-beta-depleted transplantation in children. TCRdb re-analysed the PCR reads in MiXCR, keeping a single row per CDR3 protein. The sample lists roughly 200,000 distinct CDR3 sequences; about a tenth were seen once. The sequences come from PBMCs, collected before TCRalphabeta/CD19-depleted stem cell transplant. These receptors all stem from a child under two years old with acute myeloid leukemia, due to receive a stem cell transplant. Both conserved end residues are part of each CDR3. The order of the fields is clone size, D gene, V gene, CDR3 protein. A D gene is named only where the DNA matches it firmly. Expanded clones get a size class; other rows say once, few or many, or leave the size out.

abundance: many
d_gene: -
v_gene: TRBV12-3/TRBV12-4
CDR3aa: CASTRDTSPYEQYF

abundance: -
d_gene: TRBD1
v_gene: TRBV7-6
CDR3aa: CASSPGQGASNQPQHF

abundance: many
d_gene: -
v_gene: TRBV5-1
CDR3aa: CASSAAAYNEQFF

abundance: many
d_gene: -
v_gene: TRBV10-3
CDR3aa: CAIKVSARTDTQYF

abundance: -
d_gene: -
v_gene: TRBV10-2
CDR3aa: CASSEFSSSGHSIYF

abundance: many
d_gene: -
v_gene: TRBV4-2
CDR3aa: CASSRTRTNEKLFF

abundance: many
d_gene: -
v_gene: TRBV20-1
CDR3aa: CSASRAGTLSTDTQYF

abundance: many
d_gene: -
v_gene: TRBV12-3/TRBV12-4
CDR3aa: CASSRDGSYSPLHF

abundance: many
d_gene: -
v_gene: TRBV12-3/TRBV12-4
CDR3aa: CASSLSAGFQPQHF

abundance: many
d_gene: TRBD2
v_gene: TRBV10-3
CDR3aa: CAISETGLAGDHEQFF

abundance: few
d_gene: TRBD1
v_gene: TRBV2
CDR3aa: CASRGQGAWNEQFF

abundance: many
d_gene: -
v_gene: TRBV7-3
CDR3aa: CASSDSDTDTQYF

abundance: many
d_gene: -
v_gene: TRBV5-1
CDR3aa: CASTPSSVSTDTQYF

abundance: many
d_gene: -
v_gene: TRBV11-2
CDR3aa: CASSYPGQHEQYF

abundance: many
d_gene: -
v_gene: TRBV7-9
CDR3aa: CASSLDPGFPGTDTQYF

abundance: many
d_gene: TRBD1
v_gene: TRBV24-1
CDR3aa: CATSDPRTGSNTGELFF

abundance: many
d_gene: -
v_gene: TRBV11-2
CDR3aa: CASSWGVVSNEQFF

abundance: many
d_gene: TRBD2
v_gene: TRBV12-3/TRBV12-4
CDR3aa: CASSSVYSSGTNTGELFF

abundance: many
d_gene: TRBD1
v_gene: TRBV19
CDR3aa: CASSMGDRDDEQYF

abundance: many
d_gene: -
v_gene: TRBV28
CDR3aa: CASSLLTNMHEAFF

abundance: -
d_gene: TRBD2
v_gene: TRBV3-1
CDR3aa: CASSPWGAGGTGELFF

abundance: -
d_gene: -
v_gene: TRBV29-1
CDR3aa: CSVEGEQETQYF

abundance: many
d_gene: -
v_gene: TRBV10-3
CDR3aa: CAISESMAVADTQYF

abundance: many
d_gene: TRBD1
v_gene: TRBV5-6
CDR3aa: CASSFLGQGDEKLFF

abundance: few
d_gene: TRBD2
v_gene: TRBV7-9
CDR3aa: CASWTGREEYEQYF

abundance: many
d_gene: TRBD2
v_gene: TRBV5-1
CDR3aa: CASSLLLAGSNNEQFF

abundance: many
d_gene: -
v_gene: TRBV20-1
CDR3aa: CSAKRLGPSYEQYF

abundance: many
d_gene: TRBD1
v_gene: TRBV25-1
CDR3aa: CASKQGASEETQYF

abundance: many
d_gene: -
v_gene: TRBV24-1
CDR3aa: CATSDLLPLVFTIYF

abundance: few
d_gene: -
v_gene: TRBV20-1
CDR3aa: CSARDTDPGGTEAFF

abundance: few
d_gene: TRBD1
v_gene: TRBV3-1
CDR3aa: CASSQIAPGQGSWEQYF

abundance: many
d_gene: TRBD1
v_gene: TRBV3-1
CDR3aa: CASSQSGTGGKNIQYF